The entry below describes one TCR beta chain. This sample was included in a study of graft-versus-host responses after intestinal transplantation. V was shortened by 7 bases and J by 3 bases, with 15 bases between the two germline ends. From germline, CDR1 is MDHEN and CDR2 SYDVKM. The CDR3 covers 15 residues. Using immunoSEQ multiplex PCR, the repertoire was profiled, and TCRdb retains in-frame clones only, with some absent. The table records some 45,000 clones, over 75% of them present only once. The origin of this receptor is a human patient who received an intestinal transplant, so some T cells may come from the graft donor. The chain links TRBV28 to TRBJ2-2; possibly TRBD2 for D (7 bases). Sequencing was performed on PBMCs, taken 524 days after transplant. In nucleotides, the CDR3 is TGTGCCAGCACCATGGGGGGGGCGGACACCGGGGAGCTGTTTTTT. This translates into CASTMGGADTGELFF.